The 13 T cell receptor beta chains below were found in one sample sequenced in a study of blood T cells in healthy people across ages. A J-beta primer mix and a sample-barcoded 5' primer were used in a second PCR of about 7 to 12 cycles. TCRdb recomputed calls from the 5' RACE reads with MiXCR, one row per CDR3 protein. Found here are about 1,500,000 distinct CDR3 sequences, about 30% of them singletons; the top ten hold 7.7%. Sequencing was carried out using blood. The receptors stem from a woman in her twenties or thirties in good health.

The table lists this clonotype with a few counts. The chain employs TRBV2 and TRBJ2-7; D may be TRBD2 (5 bases). V was trimmed by 7 bases and J by 6 bases, leaving 19 bases between them. Germline assignment: CDR1 SNHLY and CDR2 FYNNEI. This CDR3 comprises 14 residues. The CDR3 loop reads CASIQDFLGVEQYF. The CDR3 DNA follows: TGTGCCAGCATCCAGGACTTCCTCGGGGTCGAGCAGTACTTC.

This clonotype was seen a single time. The V gene is TRBV5-1, the J gene TRBJ2-2, with 11 bases aligning to TRBD1. This CDR3 has 15 residues. CDR1 and CDR2 (germline): SGHRS, YFSETQ. The J segment lost 5 bases and the V segment lost 3 bases, leaving 3 bases of the junction unmatched. The CDR3 sequence is CASSSDRGHTGELFF. CDR3 coding DNA: TGCGCCAGCAGCTCGGACAGGGGGCATACCGGGGAGCTGTTTTTT.

This clonotype was seen more than once but under ten times. J is TRBJ2-1 and V is TRBV4-1; 7 bases align to TRBD1. The V segment lost 3 bases and the J segment 6 bases; nucleotides outside the gene matches: 2. This CDR3 region has 13 residues. The V gene's germline CDR1 is MGHRA and CDR2 YSYEKL. The CDR3 spells CASSHPGGNEQFF. CDR3 in DNA: TGCGCCAGCAGCCACCCAGGGGGCAATGAGCAGTTCTTC.

The CDR3, as DNA: TGCGCCAGCAGCACGCAGACAGGGTCTCTCACAGGGTCACCCCTCCACTTT. This translates into CASSTQTGSLTGSPLHF. V is TRBV5-1 and J is TRBJ1-6; 7 bases map to TRBD1. Trimming at V came to 4 bases and at J to 10 bases, leaving 17 bases not matched to a gene. CDR3 length: 17 amino acids. CDR1 SGHRS and CDR2 YFSETQ come from the germline V gene.

This clonotype showed up just a few times. The CDR3 bases are TGTGCCAGCAGCTTAGGGGCTAGCGGACCTAAGAACGAGCAGTACTTC. It yields the protein CASSLGASGPKNEQYF. The chain combines TRBV7-9 with TRBJ2-7; 7 bases map to TRBD2. Trimming took 1 base from V and 5 from J; bases not matched to a gene: 11. The CDR3 spans 16 residues. Looked up from germline, CDR1 is SEHNR and CDR2 is FQNEAQ (reference sequence).

This clonotype has only a few counts. This sequence joins TRBV7-9 and TRBJ1-4; D is unresolved. V dropped 4 bases and J dropped 8 bases, with 11 bases sitting between them. The CDR3 consists of 13 residues. Per germline, CDR1 SEHNR and CDR2 FQNEAQ (reference sequence). Written as DNA, the CDR3 is TGTGCCAGCAGCTCCGACTTGCGGGAAAAACTGTTTTTT. It is translated as CASSSDLREKLFF.

This chain connects TRBV2 to TRBJ1-2; possible D gene TRBD1, 5 bases. Trimming took off 6 bases at V and 2 bases at J, with 16 bases between the two ends. CDR1 and CDR2 from the germline V gene are SNHLY and FYNNEI. The CDR3 is 15 amino acids. The CDR3 DNA reads TGTGCCAGCAGGGTTGTCAGGGATTTGAACTATGGCTACACCTTC. Amino acid sequence: CASRVVRDLNYGYTF.

Many counts were recorded for this clonotype. The chain is built from TRBV20-1 and TRBJ2-3; 8 nucleotides align to TRBD2. Per germline, CDR1 DFQATT and CDR2 SNEGSKA (reference sequence). This CDR3 region has 18 residues. V gave up 4 bases and J gave up 1 base; unmatched junction bases: 16. The CDR3 nucleotides read TGCAGTGCTAAATCCCACGGCACCCCAGCGGGGGGCACAGATACGCAGTATTTT. Amino acid sequence: CSAKSHGTPAGGTDTQYF.

This clonotype was recorded at least ten times. The rearrangement joins TRBV6-6 to TRBJ2-6; D is undetermined. The germline gives CDR1 MNHNY, CDR2 SVGAGI (reference sequence). This CDR3 is 15 amino acids long. Trimming cost V 8 bases and J 0 bases, with 11 bases left between them. The CDR3 loop reads CASRAATSGANVLTF. The DNA for the CDR3 is TGTGCCAGCCGTGCCGCCACCTCTGGGGCCAACGTCCTGACTTTC.

The V gene is TRBV20-1, the J gene TRBJ2-6; no reliable D call. This CDR3 contains 13 residues. Deletions cut 6 bases from V and 4 bases from J, with 10 bases between. Germline V gene sequence: CDR1 DFQATT, CDR2 SNEGSKA (reference sequence). DNA of the CDR3: TGCAGTGCGAGCCCTGGGGGGGCCAACGTCCTGACTTTC. It is translated as CSASPGGANVLTF.

Here the CDR3 reads CASTKFPPAGVLPYEQYF. CDR3 bases: TGTGCCAGCACCAAATTTCCGCCGGCGGGAGTACTCCCTTACGAGCAGTACTTC. The genes are TRBV11-2 and TRBJ2-7, with 7 bases matching TRBD2. The V gene's germline CDR1 is SGHAT and CDR2 FQNNGV. CDR3 size: 18 residues. Trimming cost V 7 bases and J 4 bases; bases outside gene matches: 22. Filled out from reference TRBV11-2 and TRBJ2-7, the complete variable domain reads EAGVAQSPRYKIIEKRQSVAFWCNPISGHATLYWYQQILGQGPKLLIQFQNNGVVDDSQLPKDRFSAERLKGVDSTLKIQPAKLEDSAVYLCASTKFPPAGVLPYEQYFGPGTRLTVT.

This chain connects TRBV2 to TRBJ1-4; unclear D gene. Germline CDR1 SNHLY, CDR2 FYNNEI. The V end was cut by 3 bases, the J end by 0 bases, with 2 bases between. The CDR3 consists of 13 residues. CDR3 region: CASSEATNEKLFF. The CDR3 DNA reads TGTGCCAGCAGTGAGGCAACTAATGAAAAACTGTTTTTT.

This chain connects TRBV6-5 to TRBJ2-1; D is perhaps TRBD1 or TRBD2 (5 bases each). Per the germline V gene, CDR1 is MNHEY and CDR2 is SVGAGI. The CDR3 is made up of 12 amino acids. The ends were cut back, 8 bases at V and 10 bases at J, with 15 bases in the middle. The CDR3 nucleotides read TGTGCCAGCGGGCAGGGCGGGTACGAGCAGTTCTTC. This gives the protein CASGQGGYEQFF.